The clone carrying this T cell receptor (beta chain) was observed a handful of times. No antigen is known for it. CDR1 is WNHNN and CDR2 is SYGVQD in the germline V gene (reference sequence). Trimming cost V 4 bases and J 3 bases; bases outside gene matches: 7. This CDR3 is built from 16 residues. This sample was taken from a study of radiotherapy plus CTLA-4 blockade in lung cancer. Whole-study findings and limits: Clones derived from tumor TCRs expanded in blood after radiotherapy plus ipilimumab.

Assay used: immunoSEQ multiplex PCR; TCRdb lists only in-frame clones, some missing. The data show tens of thousands of clones, around 80% seen once. This chain joins TRBV10-1 and TRBJ2-3, with 10 nucleotides matching TRBD1. Source: peripheral blood, taken from a patient treated with radiotherapy plus ipilimumab. This sequence originates from a human donor with non-small cell lung cancer who had a partial response to radiotherapy plus ipilimumab. This CDR3 is CASSVTGTGETDTQYF. In DNA, the CDR3 is TGCGCCAGCAGTGTCACCGGGACAGGGGAAACAGATACGCAGTATTTT.